These T cell receptor beta chains were read from a single sample in a study of shared T cell receptors in the human thymus. Sequencing used immunoSEQ multiplex PCR; TCRdb keeps in-frame clones, though not all of them. The table lists about 380,000 clones, 95% of them singletons, with 0.015% to 0.02% in the top ten. Material: thymocytes. The origin of the receptors is a human donor. Both conserved end residues are part of each CDR3. D genes are given only for firm matches. Rows may omit the clone size; those that give it use once, few, many or a size class.

len: 11; j_gene: TRBJ2-7; d_gene: .; abundance: .; v_gene: TRBV27; CDR3aa: CASSRGNEQYF; CDR3nt: TGTGCCAGCAGTAGGGGGAACGAGCAGTACTTC
len: 18; j_gene: TRBJ1-1; d_gene: .; abundance: .; v_gene: TRBV7-2; CDR3aa: CASSLTTPQGGGDTEAFF; CDR3nt: TGTGCCAGCAGCTTAACGACACCTCAGGGAGGCGGAGACACTGAAGCTTTCTTT
len: 15; j_gene: TRBJ2-2; d_gene: TRBD2; abundance: once; v_gene: TRBV10-1; CDR3aa: CASSASGRATGELFF; CDR3nt: TGCGCCAGCAGTGCCAGCGGGAGGGCCACCGGGGAGCTGTTTTTT
len: 15; j_gene: TRBJ2-3; d_gene: .; abundance: .; v_gene: TRBV7-8; CDR3aa: CASSPSKARGDTQYF; CDR3nt: TGTGCCAGCAGCCCGAGTAAGGCGCGTGGAGATACGCAGTATTTT
len: 16; j_gene: TRBJ1-5; d_gene: .; abundance: .; v_gene: TRBV27; CDR3aa: CASSPQRAGKNQPQHF; CDR3nt: TGTGCCAGCAGTCCCCAGAGAGCAGGGAAAAATCAGCCCCAGCATTTT
len: 16; j_gene: TRBJ1-4; d_gene: .; abundance: .; v_gene: TRBV14; CDR3aa: CASSQDAGTVLGQLFF; CDR3nt: TGTGCCAGCAGCCAAGATGCAGGGACTGTCCTTGGGCAACTGTTTTTT
len: 11; j_gene: TRBJ2-5; d_gene: .; abundance: .; v_gene: TRBV30; CDR3aa: CAWTAQETQYF; CDR3nt: TGTGCCTGGACAGCGCAAGAGACCCAGTACTTC
len: 14; j_gene: TRBJ2-7; d_gene: TRBD1; abundance: .; v_gene: TRBV9; CDR3aa: CASSVEDRGGEQYF; CDR3nt: TGTGCCAGCAGCGTAGAGGACAGGGGCGGCGAGCAGTACTTC
len: 13; j_gene: TRBJ1-1; d_gene: .; abundance: once; v_gene: TRBV5-4; CDR3aa: CASSLTGHTEAFF; CDR3nt: TGTGCCAGCAGCTTGACGGGCCACACGGAAGCTTTCTTT
len: 17; j_gene: TRBJ2-7; d_gene: TRBD1; abundance: .; v_gene: TRBV7-8; CDR3aa: CASSSYPNRDRDHEQYF; CDR3nt: TGTGCCAGCAGCTCTTATCCTAACCGGGACAGGGACCACGAGCAGTACTTC
len: 12; j_gene: TRBJ1-2; d_gene: TRBD1; abundance: once; v_gene: TRBV29-1; CDR3aa: CSVDGQGGGYTF; CDR3nt: TGCAGCGTCGACGGACAGGGAGGTGGCTACACCTTC
len: 12; j_gene: TRBJ2-7; d_gene: .; abundance: .; v_gene: TRBV5-3; CDR3aa: CARSCRPYEQYF; CDR3nt: TGTGCCAGAAGTTGCAGGCCCTACGAGCAGTACTTC
len: 16; j_gene: TRBJ1-1; d_gene: .; abundance: .; v_gene: TRBV27; CDR3aa: CASSLKFGRMNTEAFF; CDR3nt: TGTGCCAGCAGTTTAAAATTTGGGAGGATGAACACTGAAGCTTTCTTT
len: 15; j_gene: TRBJ1-5; d_gene: .; abundance: .; v_gene: TRBV19; CDR3aa: CASSTWDASNQPQHF; CDR3nt: TGTGCCAGTAGTACCTGGGACGCGAGCAATCAGCCCCAGCATTTT